This T cell receptor beta chain was sequenced during a study of OX40 agonist ivuxolimab in advanced cancers. Study-wide results and limits: CD8+ T cells averaged more expanded clones than CD4+.

The table came from immunoSEQ multiplex PCR; TCRdb's copy has only in-frame clones and leaves some out. This table holds some 19,000 clones, under 85% found once. Blood sampling took place at baseline, cycle 4 day 1, and cycle 7 day 1. Points on this clone: Its antigen is unknown.

After removal of 5 bases from V and 6 bases from J, the junction contained 6 bases not matched to a gene. This CDR3 comprises 15 residues. Germline CDR1 is SGHTA and CDR2 is FQGNSA. The clonotype originates from an adult with an advanced solid tumor such as melanoma, head and neck, liver or kidney cancer. Sequences were derived from CD4+ or CD8+ T cells sorted from blood, sampled in a trial of the OX40 agonist ivuxolimab. V and J are TRBV7-2 and TRBJ1-6, with TRBD1 identical over 8 bases. As DNA, the CDR3 is TGTGCCAGCAGCACACGACAGGGGTCTAATTCACCCCTCCACTTT. Translated: CASSTRQGSNSPLHF.